A single sample gave rise to the 17 T cell receptor beta chains below, sequenced in a study of monozygotic twins with inflammatory bowel disease. TCRdb re-called the 5' RACE reads and gives one entry per CDR3 protein, without DNA. The table lists about 300,000 distinct CDR3 sequences. Specimen: blood. All receptors come from a human donor with ulcerative colitis or Crohn's disease, or a healthy co-twin of an affected twin (not recorded which).

This chain uses TRBV6-1 with TRBJ2-7; there is no DNA to check the TCRdb D call of TRBD1. CDR1 and CDR2 (germline): MNHNS, SASEGT. This CDR3 has 13 residues. CDR3 amino acids: CASSESRGYEQYF.

V and J are TRBV7-8 and TRBJ2-7; TCRdb indicates TRBD2, and absent DNA this call remains unverified. Germline lookup yields CDR1 SGHVS and CDR2 FQNEAQ. The CDR3 length is 15 residues. The CDR3 loop reads CASSRRTSGASEQYF.

V and J are TRBV27 and TRBJ2-1. The germline CDR1 and CDR2 sequences are MNHEY and SMNVEV (reference sequence). This CDR3 spans 15 amino acids. CDR3 amino acids: CASSLGGNSYNEQFF.

The chain's CDR3 is CATSDQRGGTYNEQFF. This chain connects TRBV24-1 to TRBJ2-1; TCRdb's D call, TRBD1, is unchecked because there is no DNA. This CDR3 comprises 16 residues. CDR1 KGHDR and CDR2 SFDVKD come from the germline V gene.

CDR3 in amino acids: CASCAGQLNTEAFF. This chain links TRBV28 with TRBJ1-1; checking the TCRdb D call of TRBD1 is not possible without DNA. Germline V gene lookup returns CDR1 MDHEN and CDR2 SYDVKM. This CDR3 region has 14 residues.

CDR3 residues: CSVEDRVAEAFF. The rearrangement uses TRBV29-1 and TRBJ1-1. The germline V gene has CDR1 SQVTM and CDR2 ANQGSEA. CDR3 length equals 12 residues. The full variable domain, completed using reference TRBV29-1 and TRBJ1-1, is SAVISQKPSRDICQRGTSLTIQCQVDSQVTMMFWYRQQPGQSLTLIATANQGSEATYESGFVIDKFPISRPNLTFSTLTVSNMSPEDSSIYLCSVEDRVAEAFFGQGTRLTVV.

The V and J genes are TRBV28 and TRBJ1-1; the TCRdb D gene call, TRBD1, has no DNA to confirm it. CDR3 length: 16 residues. Germline V gives CDR1 MDHEN, CDR2 SYDVKM. CDR3 loop: CASSLSLGAGDTEAFF.

The CDR3 is CSAVSSLAGGHEQYF. This rearrangement joins TRBV29-1 to TRBJ2-7; the D call from TCRdb, TRBD2, cannot be confirmed without DNA. The CDR3 is made up of 15 amino acids. Looked up from germline, CDR1 is SQVTM and CDR2 is ANQGSEA.

The chain uses TRBV7-2 and TRBJ2-1; TCRdb's assignment of TRBD1 cannot be checked, as there is no DNA. Per germline, CDR1 SGHTA and CDR2 FQGNSA. The CDR3 totals 14 residues. This CDR3 reads CASSLALTDNEQFF.

V usage is TRBV20-1 and J usage is TRBJ2-3; TCRdb gives TRBD1 as the D gene, but with no DNA this cannot be confirmed. The CDR3 spans 14 residues. The V gene's germline CDR1 is DFQATT and CDR2 SNEGSKA (reference sequence). The CDR3 spells CSARRDPSTDTQYF.

J is TRBJ2-1 and V is TRBV20-1; absent DNA, TCRdb's TRBD2 call cannot be checked. Germline-derived CDR1 and CDR2 are DFQATT and SNEGSKA (reference sequence). The CDR3 spans 20 residues. CDR3 in amino acids: CSARRGSGLAGYSSYNEQFF.

This chain links TRBV20-1 with TRBJ1-4; as DNA is missing, the TRBD1 call by TCRdb cannot be tested. Germline V CDR1 and CDR2: DFQATT, SNEGSKA (reference sequence). The CDR3 loop spans 12 amino acids. The CDR3 spells CSAKTRWEKLFF.

The V and J genes are TRBV20-1 and TRBJ2-5; TCRdb's D gene call, TRBD2, goes unchecked for lack of DNA. The CDR3 has 15 amino acids. Germline assignment: CDR1 DFQATT and CDR2 SNEGSKA (reference sequence). The CDR3: CSARGSVGDLTRQYF.

V usage is TRBV19 and J usage is TRBJ2-1; TCRdb outputs TRBD2, but without DNA this stays unchecked. From germline, CDR1 is LNHDA and CDR2 SQIVND (reference sequence). This CDR3 region has 14 residues. The CDR3 reads CASSIPRDFVEQFF.

The rearrangement links TRBV3-1 to TRBJ2-1. Germline loops: CDR1 LGHDT, CDR2 YNNKEL (reference sequence). The CDR3 contains 13 residues. CDR3: CASSQDLMGSQLF.

The V and J genes are TRBV5-1 and TRBJ1-1. Germline V gene data show CDR1 as SGHRS and CDR2 as YFSETQ. This CDR3 has 15 residues. This CDR3 is CASSLVSGLSTEAFF. Variable domain in full (rest from reference TRBV5-1 and TRBJ1-1): KAGVTQTPRYLIKTRGQQVTLSCSPISGHRSVSWYQQTPGQGLQFLFEYFSETQRNKGNFPGRFSGRQFSNSRSEMNVSTLELGDSALYLCASSLVSGLSTEAFFGQGTRLTVV.

V and J are TRBV12-3 or TRBV12-4 and TRBJ1-2. This CDR3 has 12 amino acids. CDR3 sequence: CASSPEHYGYTF.